This TCR beta chain was sequenced in a study of CD8+CD57+ T cells in acquired aplastic anemia. Study information: The mean DNA yield obtained from sorted CD4+ and CD8+ cells came to roughly 3.4 ug.

This clonotype was seen a handful of times. Its target is not known. Losses at the gene ends were 6 bases for V and 4 bases for J; bases not matched to a gene: 8. The CDR3 loop spans 14 amino acids. Germline V gene data show CDR1 as DFQATT and CDR2 as SNEGSKA (reference sequence). Overall study results and limits: Researchers reported that CD8+ Simpson's diversity was not significantly different in patients versus controls.

TCR beta VDJ combinations and CDR3 sequences were profiled from genomic DNA. Using its own MiXCR run on the reads, TCRdb lists one record per CDR3 protein. The top ten hold roughly 44% of the sample, which has approximately 170,000 distinct CDR3 sequences, 55% to 80% seen once. The sample consisted of sorted CD4+, CD8+, or CD8+CD57+ T cells (not recorded which) from PBMCs. The sequence was obtained from a human donor in good health. J is TRBJ2-7 and V is TRBV20-1; 11 bases are a match to TRBD2. This CDR3 reads CSAVLAGAGYEQYF. CDR3 nucleotide sequence: TGCAGTGCCGTACTAGCGGGGGCGGGTTACGAGCAGTACTTC.